The 14 T cell receptor beta chains presented below share a single source sample, sequenced in a study of shared clonotypes between healthy human individuals. The protocol was immunoSEQ multiplex PCR, while the TCRdb copy is restricted to in-frame clones and leaves out a portion. In the table there are 2 million to 2.5 million clones, approximately 94% of which are singletons. Material for sequencing was naive CD4+ T cells sorted from blood. Specified subset: CD45RA+ positively selected. These receptors were taken from a man between 18 and 29 years old in good health.

This clone was counted between two and nine times. The chain employs TRBV19 and TRBJ1-4, with D unresolved. V dropped 6 bases and J dropped 8 bases, with 22 bases sitting between them. Germline V CDR1 and CDR2: LNHDA, SQIVND (reference sequence). There are 16 residues in the CDR3. In DNA, the CDR3 is TGTGCCAGTAGGCTAAGGGAGAAGGAAAGCCGAGAAAAACTGTTTTTT. It is translated as CASRLREKESREKLFF.

V usage is TRBV7-2 and J usage is TRBJ2-3; TRBD2 matches 10 bases. V shed 7 bases, J shed 2 bases, and the junction held 6 bases outside the gene matches. The CDR3 is 15 amino acids. Germline loops: CDR1 SGHTA, CDR2 FQGNSA. DNA of the CDR3: TGTGCCAGCAACCCACTAGCGGGGTACACAGATACGCAGTATTTT. It specifies CASNPLAGYTDTQYF.

V and J are TRBV10-3 and TRBJ2-5, with TRBD1 as a possible D gene (6 bases). V lost 3 bases, J lost 4 bases, and 12 bases lay in between. Germline-derived CDR1 and CDR2 are ENHRY and SYGVKD. CDR3 length equals 14 residues. For the CDR3, the DNA is TGTGCCATCAGTGATGGGCCCAGGGGAGAGACCCAGTACTTC. The encoded protein is CAISDGPRGETQYF.

This chain connects TRBV10-1 to TRBJ2-5; D ambiguous. The CDR3 extends over 14 amino acids. Germline lookup yields CDR1 WNHNN and CDR2 SYGVQD (reference sequence). The ends were cut back, 0 bases at V and 6 bases at J, with 11 bases in the middle. The CDR3 DNA reads TGCGCCAGCAGTGAGTCCGGTAGGCCAAAGACCCAGTACTTC. Translating gives CASSESGRPKTQYF.

Worth noting for this clone: This CDR3 is also generated by other DNA sequences in the sample. The chain links TRBV11-2 to TRBJ1-4; no clear D gene. This CDR3 spans 15 amino acids. The germline V gene has CDR1 SGHAT and CDR2 FQNNGV. V was pared by 3 bases and J by 0 bases, with 8 bases between. In DNA form, the CDR3 reads TGTGCCAGCAGCTTGGACGGAGCAACTAATGAAAAACTGTTTTTT. Translated: CASSLDGATNEKLFF.

J is TRBJ2-7 and V is TRBV19; D is possibly TRBD1 or TRBD2 (5 bases each). The CDR3 contains 14 residues. Per the germline V gene, CDR1 is LNHDA and CDR2 is SQIVND (reference sequence). Trimming removed 7 bases from V and 2 bases from J, with 15 bases in between. CDR3 residues: CASKANPGPYEQYF. Here the CDR3 DNA reads TGTGCCAGTAAGGCGAACCCGGGACCCTACGAGCAGTACTTC.

The chain carries TRBV5-6 and TRBJ1-5; 9 nucleotides line up with TRBD1. Trimming cost V 4 bases and J 7 bases; bases outside gene matches: 12. Germline CDR1 SGHDT, CDR2 YYEEEE. The CDR3 has 16 residues. CDR3 region: CASSAAGTGKGQPQHF. The CDR3 DNA is TGTGCCAGCAGCGCGGCCGGGACAGGGAAGGGGCAGCCCCAGCATTTT.

This chain connects TRBV15 to TRBJ2-3; D is possibly TRBD2 (5 bases). This CDR3 has 19 amino acids. Trimming removed 4 bases from V and 2 bases from J, with 25 bases in between. Germline CDR1 reads LNHNV; CDR2 reads YYDKDF (reference sequence). CDR3 nucleotide sequence: TGTGCCACCAGCACCCAGGCGGCTAGCCTATTCGCCGCCACAGATACGCAGTATTTT. Its protein product is CATSTQAASLFAATDTQYF.

This clone was counted once. The chain has TRBV19 and TRBJ1-6; D might be TRBD1 (5 bases). The CDR3 sequence is 16 residues long. V was pared by 5 bases and J by 5 bases, with 16 bases between. Germline V gene lookup returns CDR1 LNHDA and CDR2 SQIVND (reference sequence). The CDR3 loop is CASSSIFTGHNSPLHF. In DNA, the CDR3 is TGTGCCAGTAGTTCCATCTTCACAGGTCATAATTCACCCCTCCACTTT.

In DNA form, the CDR3 reads TGTGCCAGCAGTTTCAAGGACAGGGGCCCCTACGAGCAGTACTTC. Its translation: CASSFKDRGPYEQYF. The genes are TRBV6-5 and TRBJ2-7, with 9 bases matching TRBD1. V lost 4 bases, J lost 2 bases, and 6 bases stayed unmatched. CDR1 and CDR2 (germline): MNHEY, SVGAGI. CDR3 length: 15 residues.

On this clone itself: Additional DNA sequences in this sample encode the identical CDR3. V usage is TRBV15 and J usage is TRBJ1-2; D unresolved. V dropped 0 bases and J dropped 2 bases, with 4 bases sitting between them. The CDR3 covers 13 residues. CDR1 is LNHNV and CDR2 is YYDKDF in the germline V gene (reference sequence). CDR3 in DNA: TGTGCCACCAGCAGAGACACCAACTATGGCTACACCTTC. This codes for CATSRDTNYGYTF.

This clone was seen a single time. The chain recombines TRBV7-8 with TRBJ2-7; tentative D call: TRBD1 (6 bases). There are 15 residues in the CDR3. Germline CDR1 is SGHVS and CDR2 is FQNEAQ. V gave up 5 bases and J gave up 0 bases, with 14 bases separating them. The DNA of the CDR3 is TGTGCCAGCAGCGTAGGGACACTCAGCTCCTACGAGCAGTACTTC. This encodes CASSVGTLSSYEQYF.

The CDR3 sequence: CASSQQVGVVGGSGNEQFF. The CDR3, as DNA: TGCGCCAGCAGCCAGCAAGTGGGGGTCGTCGGGGGCTCGGGCAATGAGCAGTTCTTC. This chain uses TRBV4-1 with TRBJ2-1; tentatively, D is TRBD1 or TRBD2 (6 bases each). The V end was cut by 3 bases, the J end by 6 bases, with 27 bases between. From germline, CDR1 is MGHRA and CDR2 YSYEKL. The CDR3 extends over 19 amino acids.

The count of this clone is one. The rearrangement joins TRBV7-2 to TRBJ1-2; 7 bases are shared with TRBD1. The CDR3 has 15 amino acids. Per germline, CDR1 SGHTA and CDR2 FQGNSA. Trimming at V came to 4 bases and at J to 2 bases, leaving 7 bases not matched to a gene. The chain's CDR3 is CASSYQMGQNYGYTF. The CDR3 region has the DNA TGTGCCAGCAGCTACCAAATGGGACAGAACTATGGCTACACCTTC. The full variable domain, completed using reference TRBV7-2 and TRBJ1-2, is GAGVSQSPSNKVTEKGKDVELRCDPISGHTALYWYRQSLGQGLEFLIYFQGNSAPDKSGLPSDRFSAERTGGSVSTLTIQRTQQEDSAVYLCASSYQMGQNYGYTFGSGTRLTVV.